Included here is one TCR beta chain sequence, with context. The CDR3 has 14 amino acids. J lost 4 bases, V lost 4 bases, and 4 bases had no gene match. Germline loops: CDR1 LNHNV, CDR2 YYDKDF (reference sequence). The data originate from a study of control samples from healthy donors and cancer patients. Measured with immunoSEQ multiplex PCR; TCRdb has only the in-frame clones, and not every one. The table lists 150,000 to 200,000 clones, 93% of them singletons. The receptor was isolated from a woman aged 55-70 years in good health. The sample taken for sequencing was blood. J is TRBJ1-1 and V is TRBV15; TRBD1 matches at 9 bases. CDR3: CATSTQTGGTEAFF. As DNA, the CDR3 is TGTGCCACCAGCACCCAGACAGGGGGCACTGAAGCTTTCTTT.